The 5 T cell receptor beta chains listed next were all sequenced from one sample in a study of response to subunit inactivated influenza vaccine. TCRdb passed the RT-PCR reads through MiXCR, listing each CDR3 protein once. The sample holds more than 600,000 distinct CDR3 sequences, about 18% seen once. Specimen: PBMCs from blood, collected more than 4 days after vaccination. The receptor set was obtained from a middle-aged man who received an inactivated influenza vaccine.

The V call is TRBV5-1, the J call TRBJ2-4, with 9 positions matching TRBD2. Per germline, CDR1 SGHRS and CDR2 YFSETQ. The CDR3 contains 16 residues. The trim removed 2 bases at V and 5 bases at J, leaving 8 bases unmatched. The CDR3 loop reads CASSLGFRTSENIQYF. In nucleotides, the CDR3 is TGCGCCAGCAGCTTAGGTTTCAGGACTAGCGAAAACATTCAGTACTTC.

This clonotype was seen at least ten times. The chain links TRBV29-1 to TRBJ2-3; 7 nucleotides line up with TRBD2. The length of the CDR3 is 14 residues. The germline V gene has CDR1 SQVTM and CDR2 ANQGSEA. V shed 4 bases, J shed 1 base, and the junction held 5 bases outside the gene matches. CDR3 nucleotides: TGCAGCGTTGTACTAGCGACCCGCACAGATACGCAGTATTTT. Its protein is CSVVLATRTDTQYF.

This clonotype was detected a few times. CDR3 DNA: TGTGCCAGCTCACCACCCTCTGATCCCTACGAGCAGTACTTC. Translating it yields CASSPPSDPYEQYF. The chain combines TRBV18 with TRBJ2-7; D is uncertain. The CDR3 sequence is 14 residues long. V lost 0 bases and J 2 bases, leaving 8 bases between the germline ends. The germline gives CDR1 KGHSH, CDR2 LQKENI.

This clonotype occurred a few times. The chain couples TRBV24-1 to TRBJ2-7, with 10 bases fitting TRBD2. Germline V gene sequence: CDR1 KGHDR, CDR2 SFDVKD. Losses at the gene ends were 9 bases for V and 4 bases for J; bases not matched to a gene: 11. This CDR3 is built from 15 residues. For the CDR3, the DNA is TGTGCCACCCTCTGGACTAGCGGCCGGGGGTACGAGCAGTACTTC. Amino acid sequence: CATLWTSGRGYEQYF.

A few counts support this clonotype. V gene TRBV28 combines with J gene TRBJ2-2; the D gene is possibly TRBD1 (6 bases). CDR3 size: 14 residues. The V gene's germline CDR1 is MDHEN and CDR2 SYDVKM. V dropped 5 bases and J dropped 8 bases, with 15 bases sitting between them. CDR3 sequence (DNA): TGTGCCAGCAGTCCGGACAGTTCCCGAGGGGAGCTGTTTTTT. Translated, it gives CASSPDSSRGELFF.